The TCR beta chain described here comes from a study of early T cells in non-severe SARS-CoV-2 infection. Study as a whole: Sequencing of bulk RNA from unsorted whole blood was done, without chain pairing.

Individual cDNA molecules each received unique molecular identifiers attached to them. TCRdb re-called the 5' RACE reads with MiXCR, one entry per CDR3 protein. This table has about 130,000 distinct CDR3 sequences, more than 12% appearing once. This clonotype has only a few counts. Looked up from germline, CDR1 is DFQATT and CDR2 is SNEGSKA (reference sequence). The CDR3 spans 14 residues. The ends lost 5 bases at V and 8 bases at J; junction bases unmatched: 6. The sequence was obtained from an adult who was a healthcare worker with PCR-confirmed SARS-CoV-2 infection or an uninfected control (not recorded which). The sequenced sample was whole blood. V gene TRBV20-1 combines with J gene TRBJ2-1, with 13 bases lining up with TRBD2. This chain's CDR3 is CSAPGLAGDHEQFF. The CDR3 coding sequence is TGCAGTGCTCCAGGACTAGCGGGGGACCATGAGCAGTTCTTC.